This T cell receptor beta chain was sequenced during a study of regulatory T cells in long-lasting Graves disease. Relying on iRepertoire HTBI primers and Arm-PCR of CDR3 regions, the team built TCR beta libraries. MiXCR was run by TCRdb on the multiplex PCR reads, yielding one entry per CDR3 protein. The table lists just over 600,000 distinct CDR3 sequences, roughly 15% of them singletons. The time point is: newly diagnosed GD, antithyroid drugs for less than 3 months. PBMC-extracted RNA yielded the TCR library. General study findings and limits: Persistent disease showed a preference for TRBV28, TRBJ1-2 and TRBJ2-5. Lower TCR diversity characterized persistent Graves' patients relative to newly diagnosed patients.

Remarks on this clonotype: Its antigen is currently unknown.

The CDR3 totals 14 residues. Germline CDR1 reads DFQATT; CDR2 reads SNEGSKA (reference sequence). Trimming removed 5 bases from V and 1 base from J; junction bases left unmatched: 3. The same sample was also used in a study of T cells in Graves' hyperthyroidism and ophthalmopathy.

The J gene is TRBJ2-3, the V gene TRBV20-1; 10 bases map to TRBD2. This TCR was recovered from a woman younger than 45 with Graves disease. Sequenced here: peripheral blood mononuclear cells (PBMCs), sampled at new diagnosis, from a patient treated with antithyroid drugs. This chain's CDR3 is CSALAGAGTDTQYF. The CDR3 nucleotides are TGCAGTGCTCTAGCGGGAGCGGGCACAGATACGCAGTATTTT.